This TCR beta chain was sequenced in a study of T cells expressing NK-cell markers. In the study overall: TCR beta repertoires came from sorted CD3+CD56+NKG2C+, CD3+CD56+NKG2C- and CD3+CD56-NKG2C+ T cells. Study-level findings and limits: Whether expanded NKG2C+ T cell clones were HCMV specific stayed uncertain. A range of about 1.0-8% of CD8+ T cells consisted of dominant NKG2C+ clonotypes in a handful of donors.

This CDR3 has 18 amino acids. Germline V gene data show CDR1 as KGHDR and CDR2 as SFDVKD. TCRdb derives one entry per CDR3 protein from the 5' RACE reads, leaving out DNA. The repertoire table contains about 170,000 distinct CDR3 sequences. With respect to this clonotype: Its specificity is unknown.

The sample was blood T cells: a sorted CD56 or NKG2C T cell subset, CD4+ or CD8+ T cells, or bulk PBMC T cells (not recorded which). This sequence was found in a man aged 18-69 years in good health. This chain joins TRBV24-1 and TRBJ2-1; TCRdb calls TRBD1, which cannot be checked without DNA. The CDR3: CATSEGIGQGPSYNEQFF.